This passage covers 17 T cell receptor beta chains from one sample sequenced in a study of blood T cells in healthy people across ages. Alongside a J-beta primer mix, a sample-barcoded 5' primer served in a second PCR lasting roughly 7 to 11 cycles. TCRdb re-derived calls from the 5' RACE reads in MiXCR, one entry per CDR3 protein. Here the sample spans around 650,000 distinct CDR3 sequences, around 43% being singletons. Source material: blood. These receptors were taken from a man older than 75 in good health.

The chain carries TRBV20-1 and TRBJ2-5, with TRBD1 identical over 9 bases. The end of the DNA fits TRBJ2-1 better, so the J call may be wrong. Germline V gene data show CDR1 as DFQATT and CDR2 as SNEGSKA (reference sequence). This CDR3 is 14 amino acids long. Here the CDR3 reads CSAITGTGIMTQFF. As DNA, the CDR3 is TGCAGTGCTATAACCGGGACAGGGATTATGACCCAGTTCTTC.

This clonotype was detected many times. The chain has TRBV29-1 and TRBJ2-7; D not certain. Germline loops: CDR1 SQVTM, CDR2 ANQGSEA. The CDR3 contains 12 residues. V dropped 4 bases and J dropped 0 bases, with 7 bases sitting between them. CDR3 in amino acids: CSVGDISYEQYF. The DNA of the CDR3 is TGCAGCGTTGGTGACATCTCCTACGAGCAGTACTTC.

This chain links TRBV5-1 with TRBJ2-5; D is perhaps TRBD2 (5 bases). Trimming pared 4 bases from V and 5 bases from J, leaving 12 bases between. The CDR3 spans 13 residues. Per germline, CDR1 SGHRS and CDR2 YFSETQ. In DNA, the CDR3 is TGCGCCAGCAGCAGTCGGGGTATGGAGACCCAGTACTTC. Protein sequence: CASSSRGMETQYF.

The J gene is TRBJ1-5, the V gene TRBV20-1; 7 bases match TRBD1. The CDR3 totals 13 residues. The junction had 4 bases not matched to a gene; V was cut back by 1 base and J by 7 bases. Germline CDR1 and CDR2: DFQATT and SNEGSKA (reference sequence). The CDR3 DNA reads as TGCAGTGCTAGAGGACAGGGCGGCCAGCCCCAGCATTTT. It yields the protein CSARGQGGQPQHF.

This clonotype showed up many times. The V call is TRBV9, the J call TRBJ2-7; tentative D call: TRBD2 (5 bases). V dropped 2 bases and J dropped 0 bases, with 9 bases sitting between them. Germline loops: CDR1 SGDLS, CDR2 YYNGEE. The CDR3 runs 14 residues. CDR3 region: CASSVGLASYEQYF. The CDR3 region has the DNA TGTGCCAGCAGCGTTGGACTTGCCTCCTACGAGCAGTACTTC.

This clonotype was recorded at least ten times. The V and J genes are TRBV12-3 or TRBV12-4 and TRBJ2-6; 9 positions match TRBD1. The length of the CDR3 is 18 residues. With V trimmed by 5 bases and J by 0 bases, 8 bases remained unmatched. The CDR3 DNA reads as TGTGCCAGCAGTCCGAGGGACAGGGTGGACTCTGGGGCCAACGTCCTGACTTTC. Translated: CASSPRDRVDSGANVLTF.

This clonotype was seen only a few times. V gene TRBV7-2 combines with J gene TRBJ2-3, with TRBD2 matching 14 bases. Germline CDR1 SGHTA, CDR2 FQGNSA. With 6 bases clipped from V and 4 bases from J, the junction kept 3 bases outside the gene matches. The CDR3 totals 15 residues. CDR3 in DNA: TGTGCCAGCAGGAGACTAGCGGGGGGGTCAGATACGCAGTATTTT. It specifies CASRRLAGGSDTQYF.

As regards this clonotype: Germline is not matched at one junction end, which may reflect a read error. The rearrangement uses TRBV9 and TRBJ2-1, with TRBD2 matching over 7 bases. The CDR3 sequence is 15 residues long. The germline CDR1 and CDR2 sequences are SGDLS and YYNGEE. The CDR3 region is CASSVDPQRGIERFF. The CDR3 region has the DNA TGTGCCAGCAGCGTAGATCCCCAGCGGGGTATCGAGCGGTTCTTC. The entire variable domain, with the rest obtained from reference TRBV9 and TRBJ2-1, is as follows: DSGVTQTPKHLITATGQRVTLRCSPRSGDLSVYWYQQSLDQGLQFLIQYYNGEERAKGNILERFSAQQFPDLHSELNLSSLELGDSALYFCASSVDPQRGIERFFGPGTRLTVL.

This clonotype has just a few counts. The gene calls are TRBV6-2 or TRBV6-3 and TRBJ2-3; unclear D gene. Germline lookup yields CDR1 MNHEY and CDR2 SVGEGT. Trimming pared 5 bases from V and 5 bases from J, leaving 8 bases between. The CDR3 has 12 residues. CDR3 nucleotides: TGTGCCAGCAGTGCTGTGGGAGATACGCAGTATTTT. This codes for CASSAVGDTQYF.

The chain is built from TRBV7-9 and TRBJ2-5; TRBD2 matches 11 bases. CDR1 and CDR2 from the germline V gene are SEHNR and FQNEAQ (reference sequence). The CDR3 has 16 amino acids. The trim removed 5 bases at V and 4 bases at J, leaving 9 bases unmatched. CDR3 region: CASSPNSGGAGETQYF. The CDR3 nucleotides read TGTGCCAGCAGCCCCAATAGCGGGGGGGCAGGAGAGACCCAGTACTTC.

The chain uses TRBV6-2 or TRBV6-3 and TRBJ1-2; 7 bases line up with TRBD1. Trimming removed 5 bases from V and 0 bases from J; junction bases left unmatched: 6. CDR3 size: 15 residues. The germline CDR1 and CDR2 sequences are MNHEY and SVGEGT. The CDR3 region has the DNA TGTGCCAGCAGTACTCGGACAGGCTCTAACTATGGCTACACCTTC. Its translation: CASSTRTGSNYGYTF.

This chain connects TRBV6-5 to TRBJ2-3, with 9 bases lining up with TRBD1. Germline V gene lookup returns CDR1 MNHEY and CDR2 SVGAGI. This CDR3 has 17 amino acids. V was pared by 0 bases and J by 4 bases, with 8 bases of the junction left unmatched. CDR3 amino acids: CASSYSGTGSQADTQYF. The CDR3 DNA sequence: TGTGCCAGCAGTTACTCCGGGACAGGGTCACAAGCAGATACGCAGTATTTT.

The CDR3 DNA reads TGTGCCAGCAGCTTAAGTAGCGGGAGAGCTGAGCAGTTCTTC. Its protein is CASSLSSGRAEQFF. The rearrangement links TRBV11-3 to TRBJ2-1; 9 bases are a match to TRBD2. V lost 2 bases to trimming and J lost 9 bases; unmatched junction nucleotides: 5. The CDR3 runs to 14 residues. Germline V gives CDR1 SGHNT, CDR2 YENEEA.

As to this clonotype: A much larger clone sits a single nucleotide away, making a read error possible. The rearrangement joins TRBV4-3 to TRBJ1-2, with 7 positions matching TRBD1. CDR1 and CDR2 from the germline V gene are LGHNA and YSLEER. The CDR3 runs 16 residues. Germline trimming cut 2 bases from V and 4 bases from J; bases unmatched to any gene: 10. In DNA, the CDR3 is TGCGCCAGCAGCCAAACTCTGGGACAGTCTGCCTATGGCTACACCTTC. Its protein product is CASSQTLGQSAYGYTF.

Worth noting for this clonotype: The germline gene is not matched at one end of the junction; a read error may be the cause. This rearrangement joins TRBV6-2 or TRBV6-3 to TRBJ2-5, with 8 nucleotides matching TRBD2. The germline gives CDR1 MNHEY, CDR2 SVGEGT. CDR3 size: 17 residues. CDR3 amino acids: CVSSYGGTRGLSGEQYF. The DNA for the CDR3 is TGTGTCAGCAGTTACGGGGGGACTAGAGGTTTGTCGGGGGAGCAGTACTTC.

Only a few counts were recorded for this clonotype. V gene TRBV7-9 combines with J gene TRBJ2-7, with D perhaps being TRBD1 or TRBD2 (5 bases each). There are 17 residues in the CDR3. Germline CDR1 SEHNR, CDR2 FQNEAQ (reference sequence). V was cut by 4 bases and J by 3 bases, with 22 bases left in between. In nucleotides, the CDR3 is TGTGCCAGCAGCTCGGACAAACCGGGACGAACGAACTACGAGCAGTACTTC. Amino acids: CASSSDKPGRTNYEQYF.

The CDR3 loop reads CASSLDRVQNIQYF. DNA of the CDR3: TGTGCCAGCAGTTTAGACAGGGTTCAGAACATTCAGTACTTC. The rearrangement links TRBV28 to TRBJ2-4; 7 bases align to TRBD1. Germline assignment: CDR1 MDHEN and CDR2 SYDVKM. V shed 2 bases, J shed 7 bases, and the junction held 5 bases outside the gene matches. The CDR3 totals 14 residues.